A single sample gave rise to the 31 T cell receptor beta chains below, sequenced in a study of T-cell memory formation after mild COVID-19. TCRdb fed the 5' RACE reads into MiXCR, producing one record per CDR3 protein. The top ten hold roughly 24% of the sample, which has 140,000 to 150,000 distinct CDR3 sequences, approximately 25% seen once. The specimen sequenced was PBMCs or a T cell subset sorted from them (not recorded which). The receptors were sampled from an adult woman who had mild COVID-19 (a few samples of this study predate the infection). Cell type and time point are not known.

The chain is built from TRBV4-1 and TRBJ1-1; D remains unclear. Trimming took off 0 bases at V and 4 bases at J, with 9 bases between the two ends. The CDR3 spans 14 residues. Germline V gives CDR1 MGHRA, CDR2 YSYEKL. The CDR3 loop is CASSQDIRGTEAFF. In DNA, the CDR3 is TGCGCCAGCAGCCAAGATATCCGAGGCACTGAAGCTTTCTTT.

This clonotype was seen only a few times. The J gene is TRBJ2-7, the V gene TRBV6-1, with 8 bases aligning to TRBD2. The CDR3 runs to 15 residues. The germline V gene has CDR1 MNHNS and CDR2 SASEGT. J lost 5 bases, V lost 3 bases, and 9 bases had no gene match. CDR3 residues: CASSELSGTFHEQYF. In DNA form, the CDR3 reads TGTGCCAGCAGTGAGCTTAGCGGGACTTTCCACGAGCAGTACTTC.

The V gene is TRBV24-1, the J gene TRBJ1-5, with 9 bases lining up with TRBD1. CDR1 is KGHDR, CDR2 SFDVKD, per germline. Trimming at V came to 4 bases and at J to 3 bases, leaving 6 bases not matched to a gene. The CDR3 consists of 16 residues. In DNA, the CDR3 is TGTGCCACCAGTGAGCGGGGACAGGGTTCCAATCAGCCCCAGCATTTT. This encodes CATSERGQGSNQPQHF.

The rearrangement uses TRBV30 and TRBJ2-7, with D unresolved. This CDR3 has 12 amino acids. CDR1 is GTSNPN and CDR2 is SVGIG in the germline V gene (reference sequence). Trimming stripped 3 bases from V and 2 bases from J, with 8 bases between. The CDR3 reads CAWSRGPYEQYF. The CDR3 DNA reads as TGTGCCTGGAGCCGCGGTCCCTACGAGCAGTACTTC.

This chain uses TRBV9 with TRBJ2-3; D is ambiguous. The germline V gene has CDR1 SGDLS and CDR2 YYNGEE. The V end lost 3 bases, the J end lost 0 bases, and 8 bases lay between the germline ends. The CDR3 is 14 amino acids. CDR3: CASSAQQSTDTQYF. The CDR3 coding sequence is TGTGCCAGCAGCGCTCAACAGAGCACAGATACGCAGTATTTT.

CDR3 DNA: TGTGCCAGCAGTGAAACCGGCTGGGGGGCCAAAAACATTCAGTACTTC. Its protein product is CASSETGWGAKNIQYF. V is TRBV2 and J is TRBJ2-4; D is possibly TRBD1 or TRBD2 (5 bases each). V lost 2 bases and J lost 1, with 12 bases in between. CDR3 size: 16 residues. Germline CDR1 reads SNHLY; CDR2 reads FYNNEI.

The chain uses TRBV25-1 and TRBJ2-5; weak D call: TRBD2 (5 bases). V lost 2 bases to trimming and J lost 3 bases, with 10 bases between them. Germline V gives CDR1 MGHDK, CDR2 SYGVNS. The CDR3 covers 14 residues. The CDR3 coding sequence is TGTGCCAGCAGTGAAGAGGGCGAAAAAGAGACCCAGTACTTC. Translated: CASSEEGEKETQYF.

The chain has TRBV27 and TRBJ1-2; weak D call: TRBD1 (5 bases). Trimming removed 1 base at V and 4 bases at J, with 10 bases between. Germline lookup yields CDR1 MNHEY and CDR2 SMNVEV (reference sequence). The length of the CDR3 is 14 residues. CDR3 amino acids: CASSLFQGSYGYTF. Here the CDR3 DNA reads TGTGCCAGCAGTTTATTTCAGGGTTCCTATGGCTACACCTTC.

The chain joins TRBV13 to TRBJ1-3; a possible D gene is TRBD1 (5 bases). CDR1 is PRHDT, CDR2 FYEKMQ, per germline (reference sequence). There are 15 residues in the CDR3. V was trimmed by 0 bases and J by 4 bases, leaving 10 bases between them. The CDR3 sequence is CASSLGREPGNTIYF. The CDR3 DNA reads as TGTGCCAGCAGCTTAGGCAGGGAGCCCGGAAACACCATATATTTT.

The table lists this clonotype with a count of one. The CDR3 sequence is CASSHHPGTNNTGELFF. For the CDR3, the DNA is TGCGCCAGCAGTCACCACCCTGGGACAAATAACACCGGGGAGCTGTTTTTT. The rearrangement links TRBV23-1 to TRBJ2-2; weak D call: TRBD1 (6 bases). TRBV23-1 is annotated as an ORF whose role is uncertain. V was clipped by 3 bases and J by 2 bases, with 16 bases between them. This CDR3 has 17 amino acids.

This clonotype occurred a few times. V and J are TRBV20-1 and TRBJ2-3, with TRBD2 matching 7 bases. Germline values: CDR1 DFQATT, CDR2 SNEGSKA (reference sequence). This CDR3 spans 17 amino acids. V gave up 0 bases and J gave up 6 bases; unmatched junction bases: 15. The CDR3 reads CSARDLGTTSIWDTQYF. In DNA form, the CDR3 reads TGCAGTGCTAGAGATCTTGGGACTACCTCTATCTGGGATACGCAGTATTTT.

There are many counts of this clonotype. The genes are TRBV12-3 or TRBV12-4 and TRBJ2-2; no reliable D call. V shed 3 bases and J shed 3 bases, with 2 bases lying between them. The CDR3 sequence is 12 residues long. The CDR3 DNA reads TGTGCCAGCAGTTTCGACACCGGGGAGCTGTTTTTT. Encoded protein: CASSFDTGELFF.

This rearrangement joins TRBV6-4 to TRBJ1-2; 9 bases fit TRBD1. Germline-derived CDR1 and CDR2 are MRHNA and SNTAGT. The CDR3 covers 17 residues. V dropped 3 bases and J dropped 4; count of bases not matched to a gene: 12. The CDR3 loop is CASSESPAQGASYGYTF. The CDR3 bases are TGTGCCAGCAGTGAGTCTCCGGCACAGGGGGCTAGCTATGGCTACACCTTC.

The V gene is TRBV5-4, the J gene TRBJ1-1; TRBD1 matches at 7 bases. The V segment lost 1 base and the J segment 7 bases; nucleotides outside the gene matches: 4. The CDR3 extends over 13 amino acids. Per the germline V gene, CDR1 is SGHNT and CDR2 is YYREEE (reference sequence). The CDR3 DNA reads as TGTGCCAGCAGCTTGTGGGACAGTCATGAAGCTTTCTTT. Encoded protein: CASSLWDSHEAFF.

This clonotype was detected ten times or more. The chain joins TRBV6-6 to TRBJ1-1, with D possibly being TRBD1 (6 bases). In germline, CDR1 is MNHNY, CDR2 SVGAGI (reference sequence). Deletions cut 7 bases from V and 4 bases from J, with 13 bases between. The CDR3 spans 13 residues. Here the CDR3 DNA reads TGTGCCAGCATTCCTCGAGGGGGCACTGAAGCTTTCTTT. It specifies CASIPRGGTEAFF.

This clonotype was found a few times. V gene TRBV20-1 combines with J gene TRBJ1-2, with D tentatively TRBD1 (5 bases). From germline, CDR1 is DFQATT and CDR2 SNEGSKA (reference sequence). This CDR3 contains 14 residues. Between the trimmed V and J ends, which lost 4 bases and 8 bases, there was a span of 20 bases. The CDR3 reads CSATGWGRGIGYTF. The CDR3 DNA reads TGCAGTGCTACTGGGTGGGGGAGAGGCATCGGCTACACCTTC.

The chain is built from TRBV4-2 and TRBJ1-3, with D hard to call. V was trimmed by 2 bases and J by 0 bases, leaving 8 bases between them. Germline V gene data show CDR1 as LGHNA and CDR2 as YNFKEQ. The CDR3 spans 15 residues. The DNA of the CDR3 is TGTGCCAGCAGCCAATTGCCGGACTCTGGAAACACCATATATTTT. Translated: CASSQLPDSGNTIYF.

The chain employs TRBV5-5 and TRBJ2-7, with D unclear. Trimming took 3 bases from V and 3 from J, leaving 7 bases between them. Germline CDR1 is SGHKS and CDR2 is YYEKEE (reference sequence). The CDR3 has 12 residues. CDR3 nucleotides: TGTGCCAGCAGCTCTAGTCACTACGAGCAGTACTTC. It is translated as CASSSSHYEQYF.

V and J are TRBV29-1 and TRBJ1-2, with unresolved D. Germline V gives CDR1 SQVTM, CDR2 ANQGSEA. V was shortened by 5 bases and J by 1 base, with 11 bases between the two germline ends. The CDR3 is 13 amino acids. The CDR3: CSVLGADNYGYTF. The CDR3 coding sequence is TGCAGCGTTTTAGGTGCGGATAACTATGGCTACACCTTC.

The V gene is TRBV7-8, the J gene TRBJ1-1; the D gene is possibly TRBD1 (5 bases). Germline assignment: CDR1 SGHVS and CDR2 FQNEAQ. Trimming shortened V by 6 bases and J by 3 bases, and 23 bases separated the two germline ends. The CDR3 runs 17 residues. CDR3 coding DNA: TGTGCCAGCAGTTTGTCCCAGGGTGGGGAAAAGGACACTGAAGCTTTCTTT. It translates to CASSLSQGGEKDTEAFF.

This rearrangement joins TRBV6-2 or TRBV6-3 to TRBJ1-2; 10 bases are shared with TRBD1. The CDR3 contains 13 residues. Trimming at V came to 6 bases and at J to 8 bases, leaving 6 bases not matched to a gene. The germline gives CDR1 MNHEY, CDR2 SVGEGT. The CDR3 sequence: CASRTGTGVGYTF. The CDR3 DNA is TGTGCCAGCAGGACCGGGACAGGGGTAGGCTACACCTTC.

The chain carries TRBV29-1 and TRBJ2-1; D is possibly TRBD1 or TRBD2 (5 bases each). V lost 7 bases, J lost 5 bases, and 18 bases lay in between. CDR1 is SQVTM, CDR2 ANQGSEA, per germline. This CDR3 is 14 amino acids long. In nucleotides, the CDR3 is TGCAGCGCCGCAGGGACCGAAAATAACAATGAGCAGTTCTTC. Translating gives CSAAGTENNNEQFF.

This clonotype was seen a handful of times. This chain uses TRBV7-9 with TRBJ2-7; D is uncertain. This CDR3 contains 12 residues. Germline V gene data show CDR1 as SEHNR and CDR2 as FQNEAQ (reference sequence). The V end lost 5 bases, the J end lost 6 bases, and 11 bases lay between the germline ends. As DNA, the CDR3 is TGTGCCAGCAGCCATATCCTGCCCGAGCAGTACTTC. Translating gives CASSHILPEQYF. Full variable domain (missing parts from reference TRBV7-9 and TRBJ2-7): DTGVSQNPRHKITKRGQNVTFRCDPISEHNRLYWYRQTLGQGPEFLTYFQNEAQLEKSRLLSDRFSAERPKGSFSTLEIQRTEQGDSAMYLCASSHILPEQYFGPGTRLTVT.

This chain joins TRBV11-2 and TRBJ2-3; 9 bases align to TRBD2. With 3 bases clipped from V and 2 bases from J, the junction kept 3 bases outside the gene matches. This CDR3 is 15 amino acids long. The V gene's germline CDR1 is SGHAT and CDR2 FQNNGV. The chain's CDR3 is CASSFRGRDTDTQYF. CDR3 nucleotides: TGTGCCAGCAGCTTTCGCGGGAGGGACACAGATACGCAGTATTTT.

The table lists this clonotype with a few counts. The genes are TRBV29-1 and TRBJ2-7; 8 positions match TRBD1. Germline CDR1 is SQVTM and CDR2 is ANQGSEA. Germline trimming cut 2 bases from V and 3 bases from J; bases unmatched to any gene: 6. The CDR3 runs to 14 residues. The CDR3 here is CSVERAGGGYEQYF. CDR3 nucleotides: TGCAGCGTTGAACGGGCAGGGGGCGGCTACGAGCAGTACTTC.

The chain is built from TRBV7-9 and TRBJ2-5; D gene unclear. The CDR3 has 14 amino acids. Trimming cost V 2 bases and J 4 bases, with 11 bases left between them. The germline V gene has CDR1 SEHNR and CDR2 FQNEAQ (reference sequence). Here the CDR3 DNA reads TGTGCCAGCAGCTTAATTGGATCTGCAGAGACCCAGTACTTC. Protein sequence: CASSLIGSAETQYF.

This rearrangement joins TRBV6-5 to TRBJ2-1, with 8 bases identical to TRBD1. The V and J ends lost 2 bases and 12 bases, in that order; junction bases with no gene match: 12. Germline loops: CDR1 MNHEY, CDR2 SVGAGI. The CDR3 spans 15 residues. In DNA, the CDR3 is TGTGCCAGCAGTTACGGGGACAGGCCCAATGAAGGGCAGTTCTTC. Translated: CASSYGDRPNEGQFF.

The V gene is TRBV9, the J gene TRBJ2-2; 9 nucleotides match TRBD2. Germline CDR1 reads SGDLS; CDR2 reads YYNGEE. J lost 8 bases, V lost 0 bases, and 8 bases had no gene match. The CDR3 runs 16 residues. The CDR3 loop is CASSVAGGLATGELFF. In nucleotides, the CDR3 is TGTGCCAGCAGCGTAGCTGGTGGACTAGCGACGGGGGAGCTGTTTTTT.

In this sample, this clonotype turned up a few times. The chain has TRBV5-5 and TRBJ2-1; 7 positions agree with TRBD1. V dropped 0 bases and J dropped 8; count of bases not matched to a gene: 11. Germline V gene sequence: CDR1 SGHKS, CDR2 YYEKEE (reference sequence). The CDR3 is made up of 16 amino acids. The CDR3 protein is CASSLADREVLDEQFF. CDR3 sequence (DNA): TGTGCCAGCAGCTTGGCCGACAGGGAAGTGTTGGATGAGCAGTTCTTC.

This chain joins TRBV6-5 and TRBJ1-4; the match to TRBD1 covers 7 bases. This CDR3 is built from 13 residues. CDR1 and CDR2 (germline): MNHEY, SVGAGI. V dropped 6 bases and J dropped 6; count of bases not matched to a gene: 4. CDR3 in amino acids: CASSDRVDEKLFF. CDR3 in DNA: TGTGCCAGCAGCGACAGGGTGGATGAAAAACTGTTTTTT.

This clonotype was recorded a few times. This chain joins TRBV29-1 and TRBJ2-4; 8 bases align to TRBD1. CDR1 and CDR2 from the germline V gene are SQVTM and ANQGSEA. The CDR3 loop spans 16 amino acids. V dropped 7 bases and J dropped 5; count of bases not matched to a gene: 16. The CDR3 is CSARNTGGGPENIQYF. The CDR3 nucleotides read TGCAGCGCCCGGAATACAGGGGGAGGCCCGGAAAACATTCAGTACTTC.